This TCR beta chain was sequenced in a study of response to subunit inactivated influenza vaccine. Each CDR3 protein gets one entry after TCRdb re-called the RT-PCR reads with MiXCR. Altogether 800,000 to 1,000,000 distinct CDR3 sequences are present, roughly 20% being singletons, with the ten largest covering 10%. With regard to this clonotype: Its matching antigen is unknown.

V lost 5 bases, J lost 3 bases, and 10 bases lay in between. This CDR3 spans 13 amino acids. CDR1 ENHRY and CDR2 SYGVKD come from the germline V gene. Study conclusions and caveats: It was the authors' suggestion that each seasonal influenza vaccination recruits few new T cells.

Specimen: PBMCs from blood, collected around 5 days after vaccination. The sequence came from a man between 50 and 59 years old who received an inactivated influenza vaccine. The rearrangement joins TRBV10-3 to TRBJ2-5, with D maybe TRBD1 (6 bases). For the CDR3, the DNA is TGTGCCATCAGTACAGGGTTTGAAGAGACCCAGTACTTC. It encodes CAISTGFEETQYF.